This TCR beta chain is drawn from a study of blood T cells in healthy people across ages. Primers used in a second PCR of about 6 to 12 cycles were a sample-barcoded 5' primer and a J-beta primer mix. TCRdb re-analysed the 5' RACE reads in MiXCR, keeping a single row per CDR3 protein. The data hold more than 1,000,000 distinct CDR3 sequences, with around 27% observed a single time. Study conclusions and caveats: The recorded TCR beta diversity per million T cells decreased in a roughly linear manner with age. Total diversity from one million sequenced T cells was likely underestimated.

In regard to this clonotype: The antigen is undetermined.

Trimming removed 0 bases from V and 4 bases from J, with 11 bases in between. The CDR3 is 15 amino acids. Germline values: CDR1 LGHNA, CDR2 YSLEER. The data also belong to a second study, concerning T cells of mothers and their children. That publication notes: Each child gave 2.5 million to 3.5 million TCR beta CDR3 reads (each mother, over 9 million). Slightly higher overlap, not significant, was seen in related mother-child pairs than in unrelated pairs.

Sequencing was carried out using blood. The sequence was collected from a girl aged 2 to 9 in good health. V and J are TRBV4-3 and TRBJ2-3; D is uncertain. CDR3 region: CASSQDRGSADTQYF. CDR3 bases: TGCGCCAGCAGCCAAGATCGTGGGTCCGCAGATACGCAGTATTTT.